Sequencing of this T cell receptor (beta chain) was carried out in a study of T cell repertoires in cytomegalovirus infection. About the research overall: It can be stated that public TCR beta signatures indicated CMV infection as well as a matching HLA type.

Study results and caveats: Clonotype analysis showed dominance of the ex vivo response by HLA-C-restricted CMV-specific TCR beta clonotypes.

This clonotype was counted at least ten times. Its antigen is unidentified. TCRdb re-called the reads through MiXCR, storing one row per CDR3 protein. The sample has more than 650,000 distinct CDR3 sequences, approximately 34% seen once. The sequenced sample consisted of PBMCs. The receptor comes from a human donor in good health (CMV status not recorded). Some clones in this sample may be carry-over from other donors' samples.

CDR3: CASSSHIQETQYF. CDR3 bases: TGTGCCAGCAGCTCCCACATCCAAGAGACCCAGTACTTC. This sequence joins TRBV7-2 and TRBJ2-5; D is undetermined. In germline, CDR1 is SGHTA, CDR2 FQGNSA. Trimming took off 4 bases at V and 1 base at J, with 7 bases between the two ends. The CDR3 has 13 residues. The full variable domain, its missing parts supplied by reference TRBV7-2 and TRBJ2-5, is GAGVSQSPSNKVTEKGKDVELRCDPISGHTALYWYRQSLGQGLEFLIYFQGNSAPDKSGLPSDRFSAERTGGSVSTLTIQRTQQEDSAVYLCASSSHIQETQYFGPGTRLLVL.